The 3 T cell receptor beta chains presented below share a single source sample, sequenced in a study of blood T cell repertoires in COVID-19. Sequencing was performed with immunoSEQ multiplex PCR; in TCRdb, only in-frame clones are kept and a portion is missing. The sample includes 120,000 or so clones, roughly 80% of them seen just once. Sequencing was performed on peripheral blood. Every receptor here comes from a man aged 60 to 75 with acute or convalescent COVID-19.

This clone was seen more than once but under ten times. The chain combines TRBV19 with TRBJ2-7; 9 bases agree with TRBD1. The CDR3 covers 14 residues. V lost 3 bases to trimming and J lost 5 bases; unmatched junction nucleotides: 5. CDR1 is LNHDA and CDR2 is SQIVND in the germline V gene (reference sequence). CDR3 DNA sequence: TGTGCCAGTAGTATCGGGGACAGGGTACACGAGCAGTACTTC. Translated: CASSIGDRVHEQYF.

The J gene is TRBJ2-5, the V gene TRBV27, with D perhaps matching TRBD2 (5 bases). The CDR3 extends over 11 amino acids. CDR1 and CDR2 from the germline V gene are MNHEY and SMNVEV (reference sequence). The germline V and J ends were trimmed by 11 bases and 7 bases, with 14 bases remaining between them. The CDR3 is CAAGPGSTQYF. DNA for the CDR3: TGTGCCGCCGGCCCGGGGTCGACCCAGTACTTC.

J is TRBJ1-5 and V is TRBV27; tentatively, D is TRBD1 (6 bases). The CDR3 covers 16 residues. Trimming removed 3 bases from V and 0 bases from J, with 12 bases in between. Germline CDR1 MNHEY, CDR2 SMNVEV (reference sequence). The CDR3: CASSFIRTDSNQPQHF. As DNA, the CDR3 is TGTGCCAGCAGTTTTATAAGGACAGATAGCAATCAGCCCCAGCATTTT.